The 8 T cell receptor beta chains below were found in one sample sequenced in a study of T cell responses to AZD1222 COVID-19 vaccine. The data were produced by immunoSEQ multiplex PCR, yet TCRdb's version contains in-frame clones alone and is incomplete. The data show some 95,000 clones, with roughly nine tenths seen just once and 3.5% to 4.5% held by the top ten. Here the sequenced sample was peripheral blood, taken on day 0 of AZD1222 vaccination. The receptors here all came from an adult in good health.

This chain connects TRBV7-3 to TRBJ1-1; D is undetermined. CDR3 size: 13 residues. Trimming took 5 bases from V and 1 from J, leaving 8 bases between them. Germline-derived CDR1 and CDR2 are SGHTA and FQGTGA. The CDR3 reads CASSRDWNTEAFF. In DNA, the CDR3 is TGTGCCAGCAGCCGAGACTGGAACACTGAAGCTTTCTTT. The whole variable domain, filled in from reference TRBV7-3 and TRBJ1-1, reads GAGVSQTPSNKVTEKGKYVELRCDPISGHTALYWYRQSLGQGPEFLIYFQGTGAADDSGLPNDRFFAVRPEGSVSTLKIQRTERGDSAVYLCASSRDWNTEAFFGQGTRLTVV.

V gene TRBV4-1 combines with J gene TRBJ2-1; TRBD2 matches 7 bases. Looked up from germline, CDR1 is MGHRA and CDR2 is YSYEKL. V gave up 1 base and J gave up 0 bases; unmatched junction bases: 6. The CDR3 covers 17 residues. In DNA form, the CDR3 reads TGCGCCAGCAGCCAAGGACGCGGGGGAAGCTCCTACAATGAGCAGTTCTTC. Amino acids: CASSQGRGGSSYNEQFF.

V is TRBV6-1 and J is TRBJ2-1; no clear D gene. The CDR3 is 14 residues long. Looked up from germline, CDR1 is MNHNS and CDR2 is SASEGT. V gave up 1 base and J gave up 6 bases, with 10 bases separating them. The chain's CDR3 is CASSEVGLSNEQFF. The DNA for the CDR3 is TGTGCCAGCAGTGAAGTTGGGCTCTCCAATGAGCAGTTCTTC.

The rearrangement joins TRBV10-3 to TRBJ2-2; maybe TRBD1 (6 bases). The V and J ends lost 10 bases and 3 bases respectively, with 12 bases between them. The CDR3 is 13 residues long. Germline CDR1 ENHRY, CDR2 SYGVKD. The CDR3 region is CATHRTDTGELFF. Written as DNA, the CDR3 is TGTGCCACTCACCGGACAGACACCGGGGAGCTGTTTTTT.

This chain links TRBV7-2 with TRBJ1-4, with D uncertain. The V end lost 3 bases, the J end lost 5 bases, and 10 bases lay between the germline ends. CDR3 length equals 14 residues. The V gene's germline CDR1 is SGHTA and CDR2 FQGNSA. CDR3 nucleotide sequence: TGTGCCAGCAGCTTTAAGGTCTCCAATGAAAAACTGTTTTTT. As protein: CASSFKVSNEKLFF. The variable domain in full, completed from reference TRBV7-2 and TRBJ1-4, reads GAGVSQSPSNKVTEKGKDVELRCDPISGHTALYWYRQSLGQGLEFLIYFQGNSAPDKSGLPSDRFSAERTGGSVSTLTIQRTQQEDSAVYLCASSFKVSNEKLFFGSGTQLSVL.

The CDR3 here is CASSFEGTKNIQYF. CDR3 in DNA: TGTGCCAGCAGTTTTGAAGGGACCAAAAACATTCAGTACTTC. This chain uses TRBV28 with TRBJ2-4; D not certain. The germline V gene has CDR1 MDHEN and CDR2 SYDVKM. V was pared by 3 bases and J by 2 bases, with 8 bases between. The CDR3 is 14 residues long.

The CDR3 protein is CASSTGTITDTQYF. In DNA, the CDR3 is TGCGCCAGCAGCACGGGGACTATCACAGATACGCAGTATTTT. V and J are TRBV5-1 and TRBJ2-3; 7 bases fit TRBD2. Germline loops: CDR1 SGHRS, CDR2 YFSETQ. With 4 bases clipped from V and 2 bases from J, the junction kept 4 bases outside the gene matches. The CDR3 runs to 14 residues.

This sequence joins TRBV3-1 (or the pseudogene TRBV3-2) and TRBJ1-2, with D perhaps matching TRBD1 (5 bases). CDR1 and CDR2 from the germline V gene are LGHDT and YNNKEL (reference sequence). The V end lost 0 bases, the J end lost 10 bases, and 15 bases lay between the germline ends. CDR3 length equals 14 residues. In DNA, the CDR3 is TGTGCCAGCAGCCAAGATCCGGGGGGATGGGTCTACACCTTC. It specifies CASSQDPGGWVYTF.